The next 32 T cell receptor beta chains were all read from a single sample in a study of control samples from healthy donors and cancer patients (dated by TCRdb to the early 2020s). The method behind the library was the immunoSEQ multiplex PCR assay. This is the immuneACCESS table as TCRdb keeps it, with only in-frame sequences that have V and J called. A part of the clones is gone; compared with another copy, unresolved V genes explain less than half, and the rest is unexplained. In all, the sample holds 80,000 or so clones, and roughly 94% of those were seen once. Over 5% of the sample rests with the top ten. Material for sequencing was blood. These receptors were collected from a woman in her thirties or forties in good health.

This chain uses TRBV5-6 with TRBJ2-3, with D perhaps matching TRBD2 (5 bases). The germline CDR1 and CDR2 sequences are SGHDT and YYEEEE. Trimming took off 2 bases at V and 4 bases at J, with 8 bases between the two ends. The CDR3 has 13 amino acids. The CDR3 DNA follows: TGTGCCAGCAGCTTTGCGGGCGCAGATACGCAGTATTTT. This gives the protein CASSFAGADTQYF.

This sequence joins TRBV5-1 and TRBJ1-1, with unresolved D. This CDR3 contains 13 residues. Germline V CDR1 and CDR2: SGHRS, YFSETQ. The V and J ends lost 0 bases and 6 bases respectively, with 9 bases between them. The chain's CDR3 is CASSLAGVPEAFF. The CDR3 region has the DNA TGCGCCAGCAGCTTGGCCGGGGTCCCTGAAGCTTTCTTT.

This clone has only a few counts. The chain is built from TRBV7-9 and TRBJ2-1; D gene uncertain. The germline CDR1 and CDR2 sequences are SEHNR and FQNEAQ (reference sequence). Trimming removed 4 bases at V and 4 bases at J, with 8 bases between. CDR3 size: 13 residues. The CDR3 region is CASSSGRYNEQFF. DNA for the CDR3: TGTGCCAGCAGCTCTGGACGGTACAATGAGCAGTTCTTC. Full variable domain (rest looked up from reference TRBV7-9 and TRBJ2-1): DTGVSQNPRHKITKRGQNVTFRCDPISEHNRLYWYRQTLGQGPEFLTYFQNEAQLEKSRLLSDRFSAERPKGSFSTLEIQRTEQGDSAMYLCASSSGRYNEQFFGPGTRLTVL.

The J gene is TRBJ2-7, the V gene TRBV10-1; no clear D gene. Germline CDR1 and CDR2: WNHNN and SYGVQD (reference sequence). The CDR3 runs to 17 residues. Trimming took 6 bases from V and 2 from J, leaving 23 bases between them. The CDR3 loop is CASSPRSFVFAPYEQYF. In DNA form, the CDR3 reads TGCGCCAGCAGCCCGCGGAGTTTCGTGTTCGCCCCCTACGAGCAGTACTTC.

The chain joins TRBV5-1 to TRBJ1-2; no clear D. The CDR3 spans 12 residues. Germline V gives CDR1 SGHRS, CDR2 YFSETQ. Trimming removed 5 bases at V and 6 bases at J, with 11 bases between. CDR3 loop: CASSRTADGYTF. In nucleotides, the CDR3 is TGCGCCAGCAGTCGGACGGCGGATGGCTACACCTTC.

The V call is TRBV9, the J call TRBJ1-5, with a tentative D call TRBD1 (6 bases). Trimming took 3 bases from V and 4 from J, leaving 14 bases between them. The CDR3 extends over 15 amino acids. The germline V gene encodes CDR1 SGDLS and CDR2 YYNGEE. The CDR3 DNA reads as TGTGCCAGCAGCGCCGGGACACCCAATAATCAGCCCCAGCATTTT. This codes for CASSAGTPNNQPQHF.

V usage is TRBV28 and J usage is TRBJ1-5; D is unclear. The CDR3 has 13 residues. Germline assignment: CDR1 MDHEN and CDR2 SYDVKM. Trimming removed 3 bases at V and 5 bases at J, with 8 bases between. CDR3 sequence: CASSLQSYQPQHF. DNA of the CDR3: TGTGCCAGCAGTTTGCAGTCGTATCAGCCCCAGCATTTT.

The V gene is TRBV5-1, the J gene TRBJ2-3, with 7 bases identical to TRBD2. Germline V gene data show CDR1 as SGHRS and CDR2 as YFSETQ. The V gene end was trimmed by 1 base and the J gene end by 3 bases; junction bases not matched to a gene: 11. The CDR3 length is 17 residues. The CDR3 protein is CASSLISSGALTDTQYF. The CDR3 DNA sequence: TGCGCCAGCAGCTTGATCTCGAGCGGGGCGCTTACAGATACGCAGTATTTT.

The rearrangement links TRBV6-6 to TRBJ1-1, with a possible D match to TRBD1 (5 bases). Per the germline V gene, CDR1 is MNHNY and CDR2 is SVGAGI (reference sequence). The CDR3 loop spans 16 amino acids. V was pared by 2 bases and J by 1 base, with 14 bases between. CDR3 nucleotides: TGTGCCAGCAGTTACACAATGGGGGACGGGAACACTGAAGCTTTCTTT. This codes for CASSYTMGDGNTEAFF.

The chain couples TRBV19 to TRBJ1-1; the D gene is possibly TRBD1 (5 bases). The CDR3 is made up of 16 amino acids. Germline CDR1 reads LNHDA; CDR2 reads SQIVND (reference sequence). V shed 3 bases and J shed 0 bases, with 14 bases lying between them. The CDR3 loop reads CASSMGWGNMNTEAFF. The CDR3 region has the DNA TGTGCCAGTAGTATGGGGTGGGGCAACATGAACACTGAAGCTTTCTTT.

V and J are TRBV29-1 and TRBJ2-7; TRBD1 matches at 9 bases. Looked up from germline, CDR1 is SQVTM and CDR2 is ANQGSEA. The CDR3 consists of 13 residues. After removal of 4 bases from V and 2 bases from J, the junction contained 3 bases not matched to a gene. CDR3 loop: CSVGRTGAYEQYF. The CDR3 DNA sequence: TGCAGCGTTGGGCGGACAGGGGCCTACGAGCAGTACTTC.

This sequence joins TRBV9 and TRBJ1-5; 7 bases align to TRBD1. The CDR3 is 15 amino acids. The V gene end was trimmed by 0 bases and the J gene end by 4 bases; junction bases not matched to a gene: 4. The germline gives CDR1 SGDLS, CDR2 YYNGEE. CDR3 protein: CASSVGMTGNQPQHF. The CDR3 nucleotides are TGTGCCAGCAGCGTAGGCATGACAGGGAATCAGCCCCAGCATTTT.

This clone was detected once. The chain joins TRBV5-1 to TRBJ2-1, with 7 bases fitting TRBD1. The CDR3 is 15 amino acids. Per germline, CDR1 SGHRS and CDR2 YFSETQ. J lost 4 bases, V lost 4 bases, and 8 bases had no gene match. CDR3 in DNA: TGCGCCAGCAGCGCTATCGGGACAGAATACAATGAGCAGTTCTTC. Translation gives CASSAIGTEYNEQFF.

The chain has TRBV7-6 and TRBJ2-7; tentatively, D is TRBD2 (5 bases). The germline V gene encodes CDR1 SGHVS and CDR2 FNYEAQ. V shed 9 bases and J shed 3 bases, with 15 bases lying between them. This CDR3 spans 13 amino acids. The DNA for the CDR3 is TGTGCCAGTTCCTGGGCTAGCAACTACGAGCAGTACTTC. Protein: CASSWASNYEQYF.

This rearrangement joins TRBV9 to TRBJ1-6; D not resolved. The germline gives CDR1 SGDLS, CDR2 YYNGEE. This CDR3 has 12 residues. The germline V and J ends were trimmed by 4 bases and 11 bases, with 10 bases remaining between them. As DNA, the CDR3 is TGTGCCAGCAGCCCGGCGGAGGCACCCCTCCACTTT. It codes for CASSPAEAPLHF.

The chain couples TRBV9 to TRBJ2-7; 8 nucleotides match TRBD2. Per the germline V gene, CDR1 is SGDLS and CDR2 is YYNGEE. The CDR3 sequence is 13 residues long. The junction had 6 bases not matched to a gene; V was cut back by 4 bases and J by 6 bases. Here the CDR3 DNA reads TGTGCCAGCAGCACCCGGGCGGGGGGCGAGCAGTACTTC. Translated: CASSTRAGGEQYF.

This clone was found once. The germline gene is not matched at one end of the junction; a read error may be the cause. The V and J genes are TRBV5-5 and TRBJ2-5; D may be TRBD2 (5 bases). CDR1 is SGHKS and CDR2 is YYEKEE in the germline V gene (reference sequence). The CDR3 loop spans 14 amino acids. In DNA form, the CDR3 reads TGTGCCAGCAGCCAAGGACTCCAGCAAGGGACCCAGTACTTC. Its translation: CASSQGLQQGTQYF.

The chain employs TRBV6-1 and TRBJ2-2, with TRBD1 identical over 7 bases. The germline gives CDR1 MNHNS, CDR2 SASEGT. There are 16 residues in the CDR3. Trimming at V came to 2 bases and at J to 0 bases, leaving 3 bases not matched to a gene. In DNA form, the CDR3 reads TGTGCCAGCAGTGAAAGGGACAGCACGAACACCGGGGAGCTGTTTTTT. This translates into CASSERDSTNTGELFF.

This clone was observed a few times. V gene TRBV6-2 or TRBV6-3 combines with J gene TRBJ2-6; TRBD2 is a possible D gene (5 bases). Trimming removed 0 bases from V and 2 bases from J, with 11 bases in between. Germline loops: CDR1 MNHEY, CDR2 SVGEGT. CDR3 length: 17 residues. CDR3 region: CASSYSGDGAGANVLTF. In DNA, the CDR3 is TGTGCCAGCAGTTACTCCGGTGACGGGGCTGGGGCCAACGTCCTGACTTTC.

The chain is built from TRBV29-1 and TRBJ1-1; no firm D call. This CDR3 is built from 11 residues. Germline V CDR1 and CDR2: SQVTM, ANQGSEA. Trimming stripped 4 bases from V and 1 base from J, with 4 bases between. The CDR3 loop is CSVVENTEAFF. The DNA for the CDR3 is TGCAGCGTTGTGGAGAACACTGAAGCTTTCTTT.

The chain recombines TRBV6-1 with TRBJ2-3; unclear D gene. This CDR3 has 15 amino acids. CDR1 and CDR2 (germline): MNHNS, SASEGT. Trimming cost V 1 base and J 1 base, with 9 bases left between them. This CDR3 is CASSEEGGGTDTQYF. The DNA of the CDR3 is TGTGCCAGCAGTGAAGAAGGCGGAGGCACAGATACGCAGTATTTT.

The chain is built from TRBV5-8 and TRBJ1-2, with 7 bases that match TRBD1. The CDR3 runs 14 residues. The V and J ends lost 0 bases and 5 bases, in that order; junction bases with no gene match: 4. From germline, CDR1 is SGHTS and CDR2 YDEGEE. The CDR3 DNA is TGTGCCAGCAGCTTGGGGGACAGCGTATATGGCTACACCTTC. Translated, it gives CASSLGDSVYGYTF.

This clone was seen once. This chain joins TRBV2 and TRBJ1-4, with D unclear. CDR3 size: 15 residues. Trimming shortened V by 4 bases and J by 0 bases, and 9 bases separated the two germline ends. CDR1 is SNHLY, CDR2 FYNNEI, per germline. DNA for the CDR3: TGTGCCAGCAGTGCTGGCAGCTCAACTAATGAAAAACTGTTTTTT. Translation gives CASSAGSSTNEKLFF. The whole variable domain, remainder taken from reference TRBV2 and TRBJ1-4, is EPEVTQTPSHQVTQMGQEVILRCVPISNHLYFYWYRQILGQKVEFLVSFYNNEISEKSEIFDDQFSVERPDGSNFTLKIRSTKLEDSAMYFCASSAGSSTNEKLFFGSGTQLSVL.

The J gene is TRBJ2-5, the V gene TRBV30; 13 nucleotides match TRBD2. The CDR3 extends over 14 amino acids. Per the germline V gene, CDR1 is GTSNPN and CDR2 is SVGIG (reference sequence). The ends lost 3 bases at V and 5 bases at J; junction bases unmatched: 3. CDR3: CAWRGLAGLETQYF. CDR3 nucleotide sequence: TGTGCCTGGAGGGGACTAGCGGGACTGGAGACCCAGTACTTC. The full variable domain, in which reference TRBV30 and TRBJ2-5 provide the parts outside the CDR3, is SQTIHQWPATLVQPVGSPLSLECTVEGTSNPNLYWYRQAAGRGLQLLFYSVGIGQISSEVPQNLSASRPQDRQFILSSKKLLLSDSGFYLCAWRGLAGLETQYFGPGTRLLVL.

CDR3 sequence (DNA): TGTGCCAGCAGTGTTATATCAGGTGATCGAAACACCATATATTTT. Residues: CASSVISGDRNTIYF. The gene calls are TRBV2 and TRBJ1-3; D not certain. CDR1 SNHLY and CDR2 FYNNEI come from the germline V gene. V was shortened by 4 bases and J by 5 bases, with 15 bases between the two germline ends. The CDR3 extends over 15 amino acids.

The CDR3: CASSPSQGNNSPLHF. The CDR3 DNA is TGTGCCAGCTCACCCTCACAGGGGAATAATTCACCCCTCCACTTT. The rearrangement joins TRBV18 to TRBJ1-6; 7 bases match TRBD1. Per the germline V gene, CDR1 is KGHSH and CDR2 is LQKENI. The CDR3 is made up of 15 amino acids. Trimming removed 3 bases from V and 5 bases from J; junction bases left unmatched: 4.

The chain combines TRBV7-8 with TRBJ2-1; D gene ambiguous. Germline values: CDR1 SGHVS, CDR2 FQNEAQ. The V gene lost 5 bases and the J gene lost 3 bases, with 11 bases spanning the gap. The CDR3 is 14 residues long. For the CDR3, the DNA is TGTGCCAGCAGCCCCCCCGGGCTCTACAATGAGCAGTTCTTC. This encodes CASSPPGLYNEQFF.

The rearrangement joins TRBV27 to TRBJ2-5; D not certain. CDR3 length: 13 amino acids. Trimming pared 5 bases from V and 2 bases from J, leaving 9 bases between. The V gene's germline CDR1 is MNHEY and CDR2 SMNVEV (reference sequence). Here the CDR3 reads CASSRWGQETQYF. The CDR3 nucleotides read TGTGCCAGCAGTCGGTGGGGACAAGAGACCCAGTACTTC.

This rearrangement joins TRBV28 to TRBJ1-4; 7 positions agree with TRBD1. Germline assignment: CDR1 MDHEN and CDR2 SYDVKM. CDR3 size: 16 residues. The V and J ends lost 6 bases and 7 bases, in that order; junction bases with no gene match: 14. CDR3 sequence: CASRPMATGRGEKLFF. CDR3 coding DNA: TGTGCCAGCAGACCCATGGCGACAGGGCGGGGTGAAAAACTGTTTTTT.

V and J are TRBV19 and TRBJ1-5; D not resolved. The CDR3 consists of 15 residues. CDR1 and CDR2 from the germline V gene are LNHDA and SQIVND (reference sequence). Trimming pared 7 bases from V and 0 bases from J, leaving 13 bases between. The CDR3 DNA sequence: TGTGCCAGTAAGTCGGGGTTTCGTAGCAATCAGCCCCAGCATTTT. The encoded protein is CASKSGFRSNQPQHF.

This clone was observed a single time. This sequence joins TRBV15 and TRBJ1-2; a weak D match, TRBD1 (6 bases). V was shortened by 0 bases and J by 7 bases, with 15 bases between the two germline ends. Germline CDR1 is LNHNV and CDR2 is YYDKDF (reference sequence). CDR3 length equals 15 residues. The CDR3 sequence is CATSRDWGRGGGYTF. CDR3 in DNA: TGTGCCACCAGCAGAGATTGGGGCAGGGGAGGTGGCTACACCTTC.

V is TRBV4-1 and J is TRBJ1-5; TRBD1 might be the D (6 bases). The V end lost 1 base, the J end lost 1 base, and 11 bases lay between the germline ends. The CDR3 is 16 amino acids. Germline CDR1 reads MGHRA; CDR2 reads YSYEKL. CDR3 coding DNA: TGCGCCAGCAGCCAAGGGGGACACCAAAGCAATCAGCCCCAGCATTTT. Its protein product is CASSQGGHQSNQPQHF.